These T cell receptor beta chains were read from a single sample in a study of OX40 agonist ivuxolimab in advanced cancers. Using immunoSEQ multiplex PCR, the repertoire was profiled, and TCRdb retains in-frame clones only, with some absent. Of some 70,000 clones in the sample, about 81% were seen once. The material sequenced was CD4+ or CD8+ T cells sorted from blood, taken in a trial of the OX40 agonist ivuxolimab. These receptors came from an adult with an advanced solid tumor such as melanoma, head and neck, liver or kidney cancer. Both conserved end residues are part of each CDR3.

j_call v_call cdr3_aa
TRBJ1-1 TRBV11-2 CASSLVGQRAFF
TRBJ1-5 TRBV18 CASSPGQFNQPQHF
TRBJ1-1 TRBV6-5 CASSQGRTEKAFF
TRBJ2-5 TRBV28 CASKPPRETQYF
TRBJ2-5 TRBV7-6 CASSASVRGETQYF
TRBJ1-5 TRBV28 CASSSFILNQPQHF
TRBJ1-2 TRBV28 CASSTTRIGWYTF
TRBJ2-3 TRBV5-1 CASSLGDSSTDTQYF
TRBJ2-1 TRBV19 CASSIGGRGVWGEQFF
TRBJ1-2 TRBV1 CTSSPRGDNYGYTF
TRBJ1-6 TRBV28 CASSQGKSPLHF
- TRBV7-6 CASSPGLAGRSYEQYF
TRBJ1-1 TRBV5-1 CASSLSWGMNTEAFF
TRBJ2-1 TRBV2 CASSRTLYNEQFF
TRBJ2-2 TRBV27 CASSLMGSKAGELFF
TRBJ1-5 TRBV19 CASGRQGEGRNQPQHF
TRBJ1-1 TRBV5-1 CASSIGGANTEAFF
TRBJ2-5 TRBV19 CASSIVGQVDETQYF
TRBJ2-7 TRBV19 CASSISISGKVGEQYF
TRBJ1-4 TRBV28 CASSLLSEKLFF
TRBJ1-1 TRBV19 CASRIGDRNTEAFF
TRBJ1-4 TRBV6-5 CASSYSHSLGEKLFF
TRBJ1-1 TRBV5-4 CASYEGGVALNTEAFF
TRBJ1-3 TRBV25-1 CASTRTGTGNTIYF
TRBJ1-3 TRBV7-6 CASSPGPGPGNTIYF
TRBJ1-1 TRBV7-2 CASSLGPPGANTEAFF
TRBJ1-2 TRBV6-5 CASSTGTGPYYGYTF
TRBJ1-1 TRBV10-3 CAISESEGKGMNTEAFF
TRBJ2-3 TRBV9 CASSVEARGGDTQYF
TRBJ2-5 TRBV5-4 CASSYTLAGEETQYF
TRBJ2-1 TRBV28 CASSSGLTMNNEQFF
TRBJ2-7 TRBV18 CASSPHQGAYEQYF
TRBJ2-7 TRBV28 CASSPGTSGYYEQYF
TRBJ1-2 TRBV28 CASSLRQGIGYTF
TRBJ2-3 TRBV6-5 CASSYSPTTDTQYF
TRBJ2-7 TRBV6-5 CASSYGTSGYEQYF
TRBJ1-1 TRBV2 CASTQEAKNTEAFF
TRBJ1-3 TRBV28 CASSLPTVTGNTIYF
TRBJ1-1 TRBV6-1 CASQKTGLGTEAFF